A single sample is the source of the 26 T cell receptor beta chains below, sequenced in a study of PD-L1 blockade in urothelial cancer. The protocol was immunoSEQ multiplex PCR, while the TCRdb copy is restricted to in-frame clones and leaves out a portion. Here the sample spans about 84,000 clones, approximately 90% being singletons. The sequencing here drew on PBMCs, taken around atezolizumab (anti-PD-L1) treatment. The origin of the receptors is a man aged 55 to 70 with urothelial cancer.

The J gene is TRBJ2-7, the V gene TRBV5-1, with TRBD2 identical over 13 bases. The CDR3 consists of 15 residues. V lost 3 bases to trimming and J lost 3 bases; unmatched junction nucleotides: 3. The germline CDR1 and CDR2 sequences are SGHRS and YFSETQ. CDR3 DNA: TGCGCCAGCAGCTCCGGGACTAGCGGGGTCTACGAGCAGTACTTC. Protein: CASSSGTSGVYEQYF.

The J gene is TRBJ2-7, the V gene TRBV7-6; unclear D gene. The CDR3 runs 14 residues. V lost 1 base and J lost 4, with 11 bases in between. Germline CDR1 and CDR2: SGHVS and FNYEAQ. The CDR3 nucleotides read TGTGCCAGCAGCTTAGAATCGGCAGGTTACGAGCAGTACTTC. It is translated as CASSLESAGYEQYF.

The J gene is TRBJ2-3, the V gene TRBV9; TRBD2 aligns across 7 bases. This CDR3 region has 15 residues. Trimming cost V 2 bases and J 3 bases; bases outside gene matches: 6. Germline-derived CDR1 and CDR2 are SGDLS and YYNGEE. The CDR3 spells CASSVWSGLTDTQYF. CDR3 DNA: TGTGCCAGCAGCGTTTGGTCGGGACTAACAGATACGCAGTATTTT.

The chain joins TRBV7-3 to TRBJ2-7, with 12 bases fitting TRBD2. The J segment lost 6 bases and the V segment lost 4 bases, leaving 13 bases of the junction unmatched. Germline V gene sequence: CDR1 SGHTA, CDR2 FQGTGA. CDR3 size: 17 residues. The CDR3 loop is CASSSRLAGASVVEQYF. CDR3 DNA sequence: TGTGCCAGCAGCTCCCGACTAGCGGGAGCGTCGGTAGTCGAGCAGTACTTC.

The chain joins TRBV19 to TRBJ1-2, with D possibly being TRBD1 (6 bases). The V gene lost 10 bases and the J gene lost 4 bases, with 16 bases spanning the gap. The CDR3 sequence is 13 residues long. Germline V gene sequence: CDR1 LNHDA, CDR2 SQIVND (reference sequence). CDR3: CATSPVRGYGYTF. The CDR3 bases are TGTGCCACCTCTCCCGTCAGGGGCTATGGCTACACCTTC.

The rearrangement links TRBV19 to TRBJ1-1, with no clear D. V gave up 4 bases and J gave up 6 bases, with 15 bases separating them. Germline CDR1 LNHDA, CDR2 SQIVND (reference sequence). The CDR3 sequence is 14 residues long. This CDR3 is CASSNAGVGAEAFF. The CDR3, as DNA: TGTGCCAGTAGTAATGCCGGGGTTGGCGCTGAAGCTTTCTTT.

The chain combines TRBV5-1 with TRBJ2-2; D not certain. Trimming shortened V by 2 bases and J by 4 bases, and 12 bases separated the two germline ends. This CDR3 spans 15 amino acids. Per the germline V gene, CDR1 is SGHRS and CDR2 is YFSETQ. The CDR3 nucleotides read TGCGCCAGCAGCTTAGCCGCTTTCTCCACCGGGGAGCTGTTTTTT. Encoded protein: CASSLAAFSTGELFF.

Details on this clone: Distinct nucleotide sequences in the sample also encode this CDR3. The gene calls are TRBV6-5 and TRBJ2-5; 12 bases agree with TRBD2. Germline lookup yields CDR1 MNHEY and CDR2 SVGAGI. Losses at the gene ends were 2 bases for V and 1 base for J; bases not matched to a gene: 2. The CDR3 extends over 16 amino acids. The CDR3 DNA reads TGTGCCAGCAGTTACCCGACTAGCGGGGGCCAAGAGACCCAGTACTTC. It is translated as CASSYPTSGGQETQYF.

The chain joins TRBV5-4 to TRBJ2-2; 7 nucleotides agree with TRBD1. CDR1 is SGHNT and CDR2 is YYREEE in the germline V gene (reference sequence). This CDR3 spans 15 amino acids. V was pared by 3 bases and J by 1 base, with 3 bases of the junction left unmatched. CDR3 nucleotides: TGTGCCAGCAGCTATGGACAGGTGAACACCGGGGAGCTGTTTTTT. It translates to CASSYGQVNTGELFF.

This chain uses TRBV30 with TRBJ2-3; maybe TRBD2 (6 bases). The ends were cut back, 4 bases at V and 3 bases at J, with 23 bases in the middle. This CDR3 spans 17 amino acids. The germline gives CDR1 GTSNPN, CDR2 SVGIG (reference sequence). The CDR3 nucleotides read TGTGCCTGGAAAACGACATACGGGAGCTCTCTGACAGATACGCAGTATTTT. Its translation: CAWKTTYGSSLTDTQYF. Using reference TRBV30 and TRBJ2-3 for the parts outside the CDR3, the full variable domain is SQTIHQWPATLVQPVGSPLSLECTVEGTSNPNLYWYRQAAGRGLQLLFYSVGIGQISSEVPQNLSASRPQDRQFILSSKKLLLSDSGFYLCAWKTTYGSSLTDTQYFGPGTRLTVL.

This rearrangement joins TRBV5-4 to TRBJ2-2, with TRBD1 identical over 9 bases. The ends lost 2 bases at V and 3 bases at J; junction bases unmatched: 5. CDR3 size: 16 residues. Germline lookup yields CDR1 SGHNT and CDR2 YYREEE (reference sequence). As DNA, the CDR3 is TGTGCCAGCAGCTTCGTTAGGACAGGGGACACCGGGGAGCTGTTTTTT. It specifies CASSFVRTGDTGELFF.

The chain links TRBV2 to TRBJ2-5; 9 positions agree with TRBD1. The germline CDR1 and CDR2 sequences are SNHLY and FYNNEI. The length of the CDR3 is 15 residues. V was pared by 5 bases and J by 4 bases, with 8 bases of the junction left unmatched. CDR3 nucleotides: TGTGCCAGCAGTCCCGGGACAGGGTTTGGAGAGACCCAGTACTTC. As protein: CASSPGTGFGETQYF. The whole variable domain, remainder taken from reference TRBV2 and TRBJ2-5, is EPEVTQTPSHQVTQMGQEVILRCVPISNHLYFYWYRQILGQKVEFLVSFYNNEISEKSEIFDDQFSVERPDGSNFTLKIRSTKLEDSAMYFCASSPGTGFGETQYFGPGTRLLVL.

J is TRBJ2-7 and V is TRBV2; 8 nucleotides line up with TRBD2. The CDR3 spans 12 residues. V shed 7 bases and J 6 bases; nucleotides not matched to a gene: 5. The germline V gene has CDR1 SNHLY and CDR2 FYNNEI. Here the CDR3 reads CASTWTSSEQYF. Here the CDR3 DNA reads TGTGCCAGCACCTGGACTAGCTCCGAGCAGTACTTC.

This clone was detected only a few times. This chain connects TRBV4-1 to TRBJ1-3; perhaps TRBD1 as D (6 bases). The CDR3 contains 16 residues. In germline, CDR1 is MGHRA, CDR2 YSYEKL. V was cut by 4 bases and J by 0 bases, with 13 bases left in between. CDR3 bases: TGCGCCAGCAGCCCTCGGGACACCTACTCTGGAAACACCATATATTTT. It codes for CASSPRDTYSGNTIYF.

The chain is built from TRBV9 and TRBJ2-1, with TRBD2 matching 7 bases. V dropped 0 bases and J dropped 2; count of bases not matched to a gene: 8. The CDR3 sequence is 17 residues long. Germline CDR1 SGDLS, CDR2 YYNGEE. For the CDR3, the DNA is TGTGCCAGCAGCGTAGAGGGAGGGGCGGGAGCCTACAATGAGCAGTTCTTC. It is translated as CASSVEGGAGAYNEQFF.

V gene TRBV7-2 combines with J gene TRBJ1-2, with D possibly matching TRBD1 (6 bases). The CDR3 consists of 14 residues. Germline-derived CDR1 and CDR2 are SGHTA and FQGNSA. Trimming took 2 bases from V and 4 from J, leaving 11 bases between them. DNA of the CDR3: TGTGCCAGCAGCTTAAGGGACATGACCTATGGCTACACCTTC. Translated: CASSLRDMTYGYTF. The whole variable domain, filled in from reference TRBV7-2 and TRBJ1-2, reads GAGVSQSPSNKVTEKGKDVELRCDPISGHTALYWYRQSLGQGLEFLIYFQGNSAPDKSGLPSDRFSAERTGGSVSTLTIQRTQQEDSAVYLCASSLRDMTYGYTFGSGTRLTVV.

The chain uses TRBV7-6 and TRBJ2-2; D gene uncertain. Germline V CDR1 and CDR2: SGHVS, FNYEAQ. Trimming removed 4 bases at V and 3 bases at J, with 9 bases between. The CDR3 is 14 residues long. CDR3 residues: CASSSSVYTGELFF. The CDR3 nucleotides are TGTGCCAGCAGCTCCTCGGTGTACACCGGGGAGCTGTTTTTT.

CDR3: CASSLSAQDRTYEQYF. DNA of the CDR3: TGTGCCAGCAGCCTATCCGCACAGGACAGGACCTACGAGCAGTACTTC. The chain joins TRBV7-9 to TRBJ2-7, with 7 bases fitting TRBD1. This CDR3 is built from 16 residues. Germline V gene sequence: CDR1 SEHNR, CDR2 FQNEAQ (reference sequence). Germline trimming cut 5 bases from V and 2 bases from J; bases unmatched to any gene: 12.

This clone was seen once. V is TRBV18 and J is TRBJ1-1; 8 bases fit TRBD1. This CDR3 contains 12 residues. Per germline, CDR1 KGHSH and CDR2 LQKENI. V was pared by 3 bases and J by 8 bases, with 2 bases of the junction left unmatched. For the CDR3, the DNA is TGTGCCAGCTCACCGGGGACAGGCGAAGCTTTCTTT. Translated: CASSPGTGEAFF.

This chain links TRBV4-3 with TRBJ1-2; D possibly corresponds to TRBD1 (5 bases). Germline lookup yields CDR1 LGHNA and CDR2 YSLEER. The CDR3 extends over 13 amino acids. V lost 4 bases to trimming and J lost 10 bases, with 16 bases between them. This CDR3 reads CASSLLGTPLYTF. Here the CDR3 DNA reads TGCGCCAGCAGCCTACTCGGGACTCCGCTCTACACCTTC.

This clone was seen more than once but under ten times. The chain couples TRBV2 to TRBJ1-1; 8 positions agree with TRBD1. This CDR3 spans 14 amino acids. The V and J ends lost 6 bases and 5 bases, in that order; junction bases with no gene match: 8. Germline CDR1 is SNHLY and CDR2 is FYNNEI. The CDR3 spells CASRVTGEGTEAFF. The CDR3 DNA follows: TGTGCCAGCAGGGTGACAGGGGAGGGGACTGAAGCTTTCTTT.

The chain employs TRBV2 and TRBJ1-6; D is ambiguous. Trimming shortened V by 4 bases and J by 7 bases, and 14 bases separated the two germline ends. Germline V gene data show CDR1 as SNHLY and CDR2 as FYNNEI. The CDR3 totals 15 residues. CDR3 in DNA: TGTGCCAGCAGTGCGGGTGTAAAAGTGAATTCACCCCTCCACTTT. It yields the protein CASSAGVKVNSPLHF.

The V gene is TRBV4-1, the J gene TRBJ1-2; 7 bases agree with TRBD1. In germline, CDR1 is MGHRA, CDR2 YSYEKL. Trimming removed 2 bases from V and 2 bases from J; junction bases left unmatched: 8. CDR3 length equals 16 residues. In DNA, the CDR3 is TGCGCCAGCAGCCAAAGTACAGGGGAGAGCAACTATGGCTACACCTTC. The encoded protein is CASSQSTGESNYGYTF.

The CDR3 spells CASRGGVAGELFF. The CDR3 nucleotides are TGTGCCAGCCGGGGGGGGGTTGCCGGGGAGCTGTTTTTT. The V gene is TRBV6-6, the J gene TRBJ2-2; 8 bases match TRBD2. Germline V gene sequence: CDR1 MNHNY, CDR2 SVGAGI (reference sequence). With V trimmed by 8 bases and J by 6 bases, 5 bases remained unmatched. The CDR3 covers 13 residues.

The V gene is TRBV5-1, the J gene TRBJ2-2; 8 bases fit TRBD1. Germline trimming cut 0 bases from V and 5 bases from J; bases unmatched to any gene: 6. The CDR3 totals 16 residues. Looked up from germline, CDR1 is SGHRS and CDR2 is YFSETQ. The CDR3 DNA reads as TGCGCCAGCAGCTTGGGAGCAGGGGGCGGAACCGGGGAGCTGTTTTTT. Amino acids: CASSLGAGGGTGELFF.

V usage is TRBV4-3 and J usage is TRBJ2-1; D gene ambiguous. The CDR3 totals 12 residues. V was trimmed by 1 base and J by 5 bases, leaving 3 bases between them. Germline V gene sequence: CDR1 LGHNA, CDR2 YSLEER. The CDR3 region has the DNA TGCGCCAGCAGCCAAGGGCACAATGAGCAGTTCTTC. Translating it yields CASSQGHNEQFF.